The 27 T cell receptor beta chains in this list originate from one sample, sequenced in a study of shared clonotypes between healthy human individuals. The data were produced by immunoSEQ multiplex PCR, yet TCRdb's version contains in-frame clones alone and is incomplete. The data contain about 1 million clones, about 75% of them singletons. The sequencing input was memory CD4+ T cells sorted from blood. Described subset: CD45RA-negative fraction. Source of these receptors: a man between 18 and 35 years old in good health.

DNA of the CDR3: TGCGCCAGCAGCCAAGTGGGCACCAAGCAGTACTTC. Residues: CASSQVGTKQYF. The chain carries TRBV5-1 and TRBJ2-7, with D uncertain. The germline CDR1 and CDR2 sequences are SGHRS and YFSETQ. The CDR3 extends over 12 amino acids. The V and J ends lost 4 bases and 8 bases respectively, with 13 bases between them.

Comments on this clone: An end of the junction differs from the germline gene, which may be a read error. This chain joins TRBV5-1 and TRBJ1-2; 7 bases are shared with TRBD1. This CDR3 is 15 amino acids long. Germline V gene data show CDR1 as SGHRS and CDR2 as YFSETQ. The CDR3 DNA reads TGCGCCAGCAGTTTGGGACAGAATTATTTCTATGGCTACACCTTC. Protein sequence: CASSLGQNYFYGYTF.

The chain uses TRBV30 and TRBJ1-2, with D unresolved. Trimming pared 4 bases from V and 1 base from J, leaving 13 bases between. The CDR3 is 14 residues long. Looked up from germline, CDR1 is GTSNPN and CDR2 is SVGIG (reference sequence). The CDR3 spells CAWTAGGFNYGYTF. The CDR3 DNA reads TGTGCCTGGACCGCAGGCGGATTTAACTATGGCTACACCTTC.

The chain recombines TRBV7-2 with TRBJ1-2; D may be TRBD1 (5 bases). Per the germline V gene, CDR1 is SGHTA and CDR2 is FQGNSA. The germline V and J ends were trimmed by 1 base and 8 bases, with 14 bases remaining between them. CDR3 length: 14 amino acids. The CDR3 nucleotides read TGTGCCAGCAGCTTAGATAGGGGCCTAAAGGGCTACACCTTC. It encodes CASSLDRGLKGYTF.

The chain employs TRBV12-5 and TRBJ2-3; 9 bases match TRBD2. Germline loops: CDR1 LGHNT, CDR2 FRNRAP. V shed 8 bases, J shed 4 bases, and the junction held 4 bases outside the gene matches. This CDR3 has 13 amino acids. This CDR3 is CASTAGGPDTQYF. Written as DNA, the CDR3 is TGTGCTAGTACGGCGGGAGGGCCAGATACGCAGTATTTT.

This clone was seen at least ten times. The chain joins TRBV28 to TRBJ1-5; D remains ambiguous. This CDR3 has 16 residues. Germline V gene data show CDR1 as MDHEN and CDR2 as SYDVKM. Trimming removed 5 bases at V and 6 bases at J, with 20 bases between. The chain's CDR3 is CASSPSTGSRSQPQHF. The CDR3, as DNA: TGTGCCAGCAGTCCGTCGACGGGGAGTCGGAGTCAGCCCCAGCATTTT.

J is TRBJ2-3 and V is TRBV9; no definite D call. The germline gives CDR1 SGDLS, CDR2 YYNGEE. This CDR3 has 15 residues. The V gene lost 4 bases and the J gene lost 0 bases, with 12 bases spanning the gap. The chain's CDR3 is CASSLVGRSTDTQYF. The CDR3 DNA follows: TGTGCCAGCAGCCTGGTCGGGCGTAGCACAGATACGCAGTATTTT.

CDR3 sequence reads: CASSSTSGRAYFSHEQYF. CDR3 DNA sequence: TGTGCCAGCAGCTCTACTAGCGGGAGGGCCTACTTCTCACACGAGCAGTACTTC. This chain joins TRBV7-2 and TRBJ2-7, with TRBD2 matching 13 bases. This CDR3 contains 18 residues. V lost 4 bases to trimming and J lost 5 bases; unmatched junction nucleotides: 14. CDR1 is SGHTA and CDR2 is FQGNSA in the germline V gene.

The chain combines TRBV11-2 with TRBJ2-3; 8 bases map to TRBD2. CDR3 size: 18 residues. The J segment lost 4 bases and the V segment lost 1 base, leaving 13 bases of the junction unmatched. CDR1 is SGHAT and CDR2 is FQNNGV in the germline V gene. CDR3 residues: CASSLALGGAGAADTQYF. The CDR3 nucleotides read TGTGCCAGCAGCTTAGCCCTTGGGGGAGCGGGGGCGGCAGATACGCAGTATTTT. Looking up the rest from reference TRBV11-2 and TRBJ2-3 gives the full variable domain: EAGVAQSPRYKIIEKRQSVAFWCNPISGHATLYWYQQILGQGPKLLIQFQNNGVVDDSQLPKDRFSAERLKGVDSTLKIQPAKLEDSAVYLCASSLALGGAGAADTQYFGPGTRLTVL.

This clone has a count of ten or more. The gene calls are TRBV5-1 and TRBJ1-5, with D tentatively TRBD1 (6 bases). The V end was cut by 0 bases, the J end by 4 bases, with 11 bases between. The CDR3 runs 15 residues. The germline CDR1 and CDR2 sequences are SGHRS and YFSETQ. CDR3 residues: CASSLGTEVNQPQHF. DNA of the CDR3: TGCGCCAGCAGCTTGGGGACAGAGGTGAATCAGCCCCAGCATTTT. Complete variable domain (other parts from reference TRBV5-1 and TRBJ1-5): KAGVTQTPRYLIKTRGQQVTLSCSPISGHRSVSWYQQTPGQGLQFLFEYFSETQRNKGNFPGRFSGRQFSNSRSEMNVSTLELGDSALYLCASSLGTEVNQPQHFGDGTRLSIL.

This chain joins TRBV6-1 and TRBJ2-7, with D perhaps TRBD2 (5 bases). Germline CDR1 MNHNS, CDR2 SASEGT. V was trimmed by 5 bases and J by 3 bases, leaving 14 bases between them. There are 14 residues in the CDR3. The CDR3 loop reads CASSTRGYVYEQYF. Written as DNA, the CDR3 is TGTGCCAGCAGTACTCGGGGTTACGTCTACGAGCAGTACTTC.

The chain employs TRBV29-1 and TRBJ2-7; D unresolved. The germline V gene encodes CDR1 SQVTM and CDR2 ANQGSEA. Deletions cut 2 bases from V and 5 bases from J, with 7 bases between. The CDR3 consists of 11 residues. The CDR3: CSVELRDEQYF. In DNA, the CDR3 is TGCAGCGTTGAACTTAGGGACGAGCAGTACTTC.

This clone was seen more than once but under ten times. The rearrangement joins TRBV4-1 to TRBJ1-4; D remains unclear. In germline, CDR1 is MGHRA, CDR2 YSYEKL. Deletions cut 1 base from V and 8 bases from J, with 8 bases between. The CDR3 consists of 13 residues. This chain's CDR3 is CASSQVLMEKLFF. The CDR3 coding sequence is TGCGCCAGCAGCCAAGTTCTGATGGAAAAACTGTTTTTT.

The CDR3 DNA reads TGTGCCAGCTCACCAAATGGGGAACAAGAGACCCAGTACTTC. Protein: CASSPNGEQETQYF. V is TRBV18 and J is TRBJ2-5; D gene uncertain. Between the trimmed V and J ends, which lost 2 bases and 2 bases, there was a span of 9 bases. Germline V gives CDR1 KGHSH, CDR2 LQKENI. The CDR3 has 14 residues.

The rearrangement links TRBV28 to TRBJ2-6; D is uncertain. V shed 5 bases and J shed 5 bases, with 19 bases lying between them. From germline, CDR1 is MDHEN and CDR2 SYDVKM. CDR3 size: 17 residues. The CDR3 nucleotides are TGTGCCAGCAGTCCGGTATTGACACAAAGTCGGGCCAACGTCCTGACTTTC. This translates into CASSPVLTQSRANVLTF.

The rearrangement joins TRBV4-1 to TRBJ2-7; D possibly uses TRBD1 or TRBD2 (6 bases each). The V and J ends lost 1 base and 2 bases respectively, with 12 bases between them. The germline gives CDR1 MGHRA, CDR2 YSYEKL. The CDR3 runs 15 residues. CDR3 residues: CASSQVAGQTYEQYF. The CDR3 DNA follows: TGCGCCAGCAGCCAAGTCGCGGGACAAACCTACGAGCAGTACTTC.

This clone was seen more than once but under ten times. The chain couples TRBV21-1 to TRBJ2-2; no check of the table's D call, TRBD2, against the DNA was made. TRBV21-1 is recorded as a pseudogene. This CDR3 has 18 residues. CDR3 sequence: CASSTRASGLVLTGELFF. The CDR3, as DNA: TGTGCCAGCAGCACCAGAGCTTCGGGACTAGTCTTGACCGGGGAGCTGTTTTTT.

The chain has TRBV15 and TRBJ2-1, with 7 bases that match TRBD1. The CDR3 has 15 amino acids. CDR1 is LNHNV, CDR2 YYDKDF, per germline (reference sequence). The J segment lost 3 bases and the V segment lost 0 bases, leaving 2 bases of the junction unmatched. CDR3 sequence: CATSREQGSYNEQFF. CDR3 DNA sequence: TGTGCCACCAGCAGAGAACAGGGGAGCTACAATGAGCAGTTCTTC.

The count of this clone is one. The rearrangement uses TRBV7-8 and TRBJ2-7, with 8 nucleotides matching TRBD2. Germline trimming cut 5 bases from V and 0 bases from J; bases unmatched to any gene: 9. Germline CDR1 SGHVS, CDR2 FQNEAQ. The CDR3 is made up of 16 amino acids. The CDR3 region has the DNA TGTGCCAGCAGCCCAGCTACAGGGACTAGCTCCTACGAGCAGTACTTC. Translating gives CASSPATGTSSYEQYF. The full variable domain, rest sourced from reference TRBV7-8 and TRBJ2-7, is GAGVSQSPRYKVAKRGQDVALRCDPISGHVSLFWYQQALGQGPEFLTYFQNEAQLDKSGLPSDRFFAERPEGSVSTLKIQRTQQEDSAVYLCASSPATGTSSYEQYFGPGTRLTVT.

The rearrangement links TRBV30 to TRBJ2-7; TRBD1 matches 10 bases. Per germline, CDR1 GTSNPN and CDR2 SVGIG (reference sequence). The CDR3 is 15 amino acids. Trimming cost V 3 bases and J 6 bases; bases outside gene matches: 11. The CDR3 DNA reads as TGTGCCTGGAGCCCCGGGACAGGGGTGTGGGGCGAGCAGTACTTC. Encoded protein: CAWSPGTGVWGEQYF.

This chain joins TRBV5-5 and TRBJ1-5; the D is unclear. Trimming cost V 0 bases and J 1 base, with 8 bases left between them. CDR1 is SGHKS, CDR2 YYEKEE, per germline (reference sequence). This CDR3 spans 15 amino acids. DNA of the CDR3: TGTGCCAGCAGCTTGGTTCCCACAAGCAATCAGCCCCAGCATTTT. Amino acid sequence: CASSLVPTSNQPQHF.

V gene TRBV2 combines with J gene TRBJ1-4; no definite D call. From germline, CDR1 is SNHLY and CDR2 FYNNEI. This CDR3 spans 15 amino acids. The CDR3 here is CVTGGSNINNEKLFF. Written as DNA, the CDR3 is TGTGTCACCGGTGGATCTAATATTAACAATGAAAAACTGTTTTTT.

The genes are TRBV7-6 and TRBJ1-1; D is unclear. The V gene's germline CDR1 is SGHVS and CDR2 FNYEAQ. V lost 1 base and J 5 bases, leaving 8 bases between the germline ends. The CDR3 loop spans 13 amino acids. This chain's CDR3 is CASSLVSGTEAFF. As DNA, the CDR3 is TGTGCCAGCAGCTTAGTTTCGGGAACTGAAGCTTTCTTT.

This clone appeared a few times. The chain couples TRBV15 to TRBJ2-1; 10 bases agree with TRBD2. CDR3 length: 17 amino acids. V was clipped by 3 bases and J by 6 bases; unmatched bases: 11. The germline CDR1 and CDR2 sequences are LNHNV and YYDKDF (reference sequence). CDR3 sequence (DNA): TGTGCCACCAGCAGCCTCTCGGGTAGCGGGAGGTCCAATGAGCAGTTCTTC. It encodes CATSSLSGSGRSNEQFF.

As concerns this clone: The sample has other DNA sequences that encode this CDR3 too. Here the CDR3 DNA reads TGTGCCAGCTCAAGGGAGGGTAACACTGAAGCTTTCTTT. The encoded protein is CASSREGNTEAFF. This rearrangement joins TRBV18 to TRBJ1-1; D uncertain. The CDR3 is made up of 13 amino acids. The V end was cut by 5 bases, the J end by 2 bases, with 9 bases between. The germline gives CDR1 KGHSH, CDR2 LQKENI.

The chain joins TRBV28 to TRBJ2-4; weak D call: TRBD1 (6 bases). This CDR3 has 14 residues. Germline CDR1 and CDR2: MDHEN and SYDVKM. The V end lost 5 bases, the J end lost 6 bases, and 14 bases lay between the germline ends. CDR3: CASSLGGRANIQYF. CDR3 sequence (DNA): TGTGCCAGCAGTCTTGGGGGCAGGGCAAACATTCAGTACTTC. Supplemented by reference TRBV28 and TRBJ2-4, the full variable domain reads DVKVTQSSRYLVKRTGEKVFLECVQDMDHENMFWYRQDPGLGLRLIYFSYDVKMKEKGDIPEGYSVSREKKERFSLILESASTNQTSMYLCASSLGGRANIQYFGAGTRLSVL.

This clone was observed a handful of times. The chain recombines TRBV7-9 with TRBJ1-5; D is possibly TRBD1 (5 bases). Germline CDR1 reads SEHNR; CDR2 reads FQNEAQ (reference sequence). The CDR3 consists of 14 residues. V gave up 5 bases and J gave up 9 bases, with 17 bases separating them. The CDR3 sequence: CASSRDGQFAPQHF. The CDR3 DNA reads TGTGCCAGCAGCCGGGACGGGCAATTTGCGCCCCAGCATTTT.